This T cell receptor (beta chain) is drawn from a study of T cells in Graves' hyperthyroidism and ophthalmopathy. The germline V gene encodes CDR1 SGHNT and CDR2 YYREEE (reference sequence). The CDR3 spans 12 residues. Between the trimmed V and J ends, which lost 7 bases and 8 bases, there was a span of 15 bases. Study outcomes and limitations: Most clonotypes that expanded in the thyroid above 0.001 also showed up in blood.

Amplification of TCR beta CDR3 regions was performed using RNA transcripts as template. HTBI primers drove first-round RT-PCR of the TCR CDR3. TCRdb re-derived calls from the multiplex PCR reads in MiXCR, one entry per CDR3 protein. The repertoire holds roughly 100,000 distinct CDR3 sequences, with about half as singletons. This clonotype was seen a few times. Its specificity is not known. This sample holds PBMCs from about 10 ml fresh peripheral blood. The V call is TRBV5-4, the J call TRBJ1-1; D not resolved. The sequencing sample was made of blood. The sequence derives from a man between 40 and 49 years old with Graves' hyperthyroidism. The CDR3 DNA reads TGTGCCAGCTCACCAAAACCTACCGAAGCTTTCTTT. It translates to CASSPKPTEAFF.